The sequence of this TCR beta chain was determined in a study of OX40 agonist ivuxolimab in advanced cancers. Context from the whole study: The costimulatory receptor OX40 (CD134) was targeted by ivuxolimab, a fully human IgG2 agonistic monoclonal antibody. Intravenous ivuxolimab was administered to patients every 2 weeks at six dose levels: 0.01, 0.1, 0.3, 1.5, 3 and 10 mg/kg. Of the roughly 53 patients in dose escalation, 19 had hepatocellular carcinoma, some 15 had melanoma, 9 had renal cell carcinoma and 9 had head and neck cancer. A male proportion of almost 85% and a mean age of roughly 55 years, ranging from 23 to 79, were recorded for the dose-escalation cohort. Patients were allowed to have had prior anti-PD-1, anti-PD-L1 or anti-CTLA-4 therapy, and 40% of the dose-escalation patients had previously received checkpoint inhibitors. Three dose-escalation patients achieved partial responses, one with hepatocellular carcinoma and two with cutaneous melanoma. Peripheral TCRbeta sequencing was intended to test whether TCR sequence diversity was altered and clonal T-cell expansion was caused by ivuxolimab. The monotherapy dose-escalation portion (N of about 50 patients) of the phase I ivuxolimab trial is reported in the paper.

Patients with autoimmune disease history or receiving systemic immunosuppression were excluded from the trial. Peripheral blood for TCR sequencing was collected from all dose cohorts at baseline, on cycle 4 day 1, and on cycle 7 day 1. The samples were drawn from a first-in-human, open-label, multicenter phase I dose-escalation trial of ivuxolimab. Adults with locally advanced or metastatic melanoma, renal cell, hepatocellular, or head and neck squamous cell carcinoma were enrolled in the trial. Before TCR sequencing, CD4+ T cells and CD8+ T cells were sorted from peripheral blood as separate populations. Genomic DNA was isolated from the sorted cells so that the TCRbeta CDR3 region could be sequenced. The immunoSEQ Assay was used for sequencing of TCRbeta CDR3 regions. TCRdb stores this immuneACCESS table with in-frame sequences only. Part of the clones is absent; in the studies checked, under half of the shortfall reflects unresolved V genes, and no reason is known for the rest. Present in this sample are about 31,000 clones, 65% to 90% of which were seen just once. The top ten clonotypes cover approximately 33% of the sample.

For CDR1 and CDR2, the germline V gene lists MDHEN and SYDVKM. Reading from cysteine to phenylalanine, the CDR3 counts 14 amino acids. Only the CDR3 DNA stays, 42 bases, in frame from base 1. Germline trimming: 2 bases from V, 2 bases from J; junction bases outside gene matches: 1. What the research found in general, with its limitations: Partial responders in the 0.1-3.0 mg/kg groups had among the lowest normalized peripheral clonal expansion, especially among CD8+ T cells. The antigen specificity of the peripheral T cells that underwent clonal expansion was not determined. Low levels of normalized T-cell clonal expansion were also seen in some patients who did not respond. At doses of 0.1 to 3.0 mg/kg, clonal expansion of both CD4+ and CD8+ blood T cells was observed from baseline to week 6. After ivuxolimab, CD8+ T cells had more expanded clones than CD4+ T cells on average.

Concerning this clone: Its recognized antigen is unknown. No much larger clone is present one base from it, and per-base qualities are unavailable.

This clonotype originated in an adult with an advanced solid tumor such as melanoma, head and neck, liver or kidney cancer. Source: CD4+ or CD8+ T cells sorted from blood, taken in a trial of the OX40 agonist ivuxolimab. Here the chain combines TRBV28 and TRBJ1-1; TRBD1 matches 8 bases in the middle. The CDR3 reads as follows: CASSLGQGNTEAFF. The DNA sequence is TGTGCCAGCAGTTTAGGACAGGGAAACACTGAAGCTTTCTTT. Full variable domain (CDR3 extended with the reference TRBV28 and TRBJ1-1 proteins): DVKVTQSSRYLVKRTGEKVFLECVQDMDHENMFWYRQDPGLGLRLIYFSYDVKMKEKGDIPEGYSVSREKKERFSLILESASTNQTSMYLCASSLGQGNTEAFFGQGTRLTVV.